A single sample gave rise to the 8 T cell receptor beta chains below, sequenced in a study of T cell responses to AZD1222 COVID-19 vaccine. The repertoire was sequenced with immunoSEQ multiplex PCR; TCRdb's copy has only in-frame clones and lacks some. The sample lists 120,000 to 150,000 clones, about 91% occurring once. Sequenced here: peripheral blood, sampled on day 0 of MenACWY control vaccination. These receptors all come from an adult in good health.

The rearrangement uses TRBV12-3 or TRBV12-4 and TRBJ2-2; D not certain. V shed 7 bases and J shed 2 bases, with 5 bases lying between them. The CDR3 runs to 12 residues. CDR3 sequence reads: CASNHNTGELFF. CDR3 coding DNA: TGTGCCAGCAACCATAACACCGGGGAGCTGTTTTTT.

This sequence joins TRBV7-9 and TRBJ2-2, with D perhaps matching TRBD1 (6 bases). The CDR3 is made up of 14 amino acids. V was trimmed by 6 bases and J by 3 bases, leaving 11 bases between them. Germline V gives CDR1 SEHNR, CDR2 FQNEAQ (reference sequence). DNA of the CDR3: TGTGCCAGCAGGCCCACAGGGTACACCGGGGAGCTGTTTTTT. This gives the protein CASRPTGYTGELFF.

This chain connects TRBV3-1 (or the pseudogene TRBV3-2) to TRBJ2-5, with 8 bases identical to TRBD1. Germline V lookup: CDR1 LGHDT, CDR2 YNNKEL (reference sequence). This CDR3 comprises 14 residues. V dropped 6 bases and J dropped 5; count of bases not matched to a gene: 8. In DNA, the CDR3 is TGTGCCAGCAGGCTTACAGGGGGGCGGGAGACCCAGTACTTC. Translated, it gives CASRLTGGRETQYF.

V and J are TRBV4-3 and TRBJ2-1; 10 bases map to TRBD2. The CDR3 runs 17 residues. V gave up 0 bases and J gave up 4 bases; unmatched junction bases: 6. Germline CDR1 and CDR2: LGHNA and YSLEER. This CDR3 reads CASSQEPGLAKYNEQFF. In DNA, the CDR3 is TGCGCCAGCAGCCAAGAGCCGGGACTAGCGAAGTACAATGAGCAGTTCTTC.

This rearrangement joins TRBV29-1 to TRBJ1-2, with 7 positions matching TRBD1. The germline V gene has CDR1 SQVTM and CDR2 ANQGSEA. The CDR3 sequence is 15 residues long. J gave up 3 bases and V 2 bases, and 9 bases lay outside the gene matches. The CDR3 here is CSVEKRPGGDYGYTF. The CDR3 nucleotides read TGCAGCGTTGAAAAACGGCCAGGGGGAGACTATGGCTACACCTTC.

The rearrangement joins TRBV6-2 or TRBV6-3 to TRBJ2-3; 9 positions match TRBD2. The junction had 7 bases not matched to a gene; V was cut back by 4 bases and J by 8 bases. Per germline, CDR1 MNHEY and CDR2 SVGEGT. There are 14 residues in the CDR3. This CDR3 reads CASSSSGAMGTQYF. For the CDR3, the DNA is TGTGCCAGCAGTTCTAGCGGGGCCATGGGTACGCAGTATTTT.

The V call is TRBV7-3, the J call TRBJ2-3; D call uncertain. Germline V gene lookup returns CDR1 SGHTA and CDR2 FQGTGA. This CDR3 has 13 residues. Between the trimmed V and J ends, which lost 5 bases and 6 bases, there was a span of 12 bases. The CDR3 loop reads CASSLGFADTQYF. Written as DNA, the CDR3 is TGTGCCAGCAGCCTCGGGTTTGCGGATACGCAGTATTTT.

The rearrangement uses TRBV7-9 and TRBJ1-2, with D possibly being TRBD1 (6 bases). This CDR3 has 15 amino acids. Trimming shortened V by 5 bases and J by 4 bases, and 17 bases separated the two germline ends. Per the germline V gene, CDR1 is SEHNR and CDR2 is FQNEAQ (reference sequence). The CDR3 bases are TGTGCCAGCAGCCACCCGCGGGGGGGCGGCTATGGCTACACCTTC. Its translation: CASSHPRGGGYGYTF.